Listed below are T cell receptor beta chains from one sample, sequenced in a study of CD8 T cells in Susac syndrome. TCRdb processed the immunoSEQ multiplex PCR reads anew with MiXCR; each CDR3 protein has one entry. The data show some 200,000 distinct CDR3 sequences, with 91% seen just once and approximately 0.086% held by the top ten. The sequencing input was CD4+ T cells from PBMCs. The receptor set was obtained from a human donor with Susac syndrome. Each CDR3 is given with its conserved first and last residue. Fields, in order: CDR3 protein, CDR3 DNA, clone size, D gene, V gene, J gene. The D gene is left open where the match is weak. Part of the rows lack a size; the others show once, few, many or a class for expanded clones.

CDR3: CASSPTRVNTDTQYF
DNA: TGTGCCAGCTCACCAACCAGGGTAAACACAGATACGCAGTATTTT
size: NA
D: NA
V: TRBV18
J: TRBJ2-3

CDR3: CAWLTGGSNSPLHF
DNA: TGTGCCTGGCTCACAGGGGGGAGTAATTCACCCCTCCACTTT
size: NA
D: TRBD1
V: TRBV30
J: TRBJ1-6

CDR3: CSVPLTANYGYTF
DNA: TGCAGTGTTCCACTGACAGCAAACTATGGCTACACCTTC
size: NA
D: NA
V: TRBV20-1
J: TRBJ1-2

CDR3: CASSLASGSQETQYF
DNA: TGTGCCAGCAGCTTGGCTAGCGGGAGTCAAGAGACCCAGTACTTC
size: NA
D: TRBD2
V: TRBV7-3
J: TRBJ2-5

CDR3: CASSPRTGTETQYF
DNA: TGTGCCAGCAGCCCCCGGACAGGGACAGAGACCCAGTACTTC
size: NA
D: TRBD1
V: TRBV7-8
J: TRBJ2-5

CDR3: CASNLGQSTDTQYF
DNA: TGCGCCAGCAACCTCGGACAGAGCACAGATACGCAGTATTTT
size: NA
D: NA
V: TRBV5-1
J: TRBJ2-3

CDR3: CASSQVVNTDTQYF
DNA: TGTGCCAGCAGCCAAGTAGTAAACACAGATACGCAGTATTTT
size: NA
D: NA
V: TRBV3-1
J: TRBJ2-3

CDR3: CASSLSSGSPWNEQFF
DNA: TGTGCCAGCAGTTTATCGAGCGGGAGCCCTTGGAATGAGCAGTTCTTC
size: once
D: TRBD2
V: TRBV28
J: TRBJ2-1

CDR3: CSASVRAAYEQYF
DNA: TGCAGTGCTAGTGTCAGGGCAGCCTACGAGCAGTACTTC
size: NA
D: NA
V: TRBV20-1
J: TRBJ2-7

CDR3: CSAPGLAGAATNEQFF
DNA: TGCAGTGCTCCTGGACTAGCGGGGGCCGCGACCAATGAGCAGTTCTTC
size: NA
D: TRBD2
V: TRBV20-1
J: TRBJ2-1

CDR3: CASSYSTSGNTIYF
DNA: TGTGCCAGCAGTTACTCGACCAGTGGAAACACCATATATTTT
size: once
D: NA
V: TRBV6-5
J: TRBJ1-3

CDR3: CASSLAGLMHEQFF
DNA: TGTGCCAGCAGTCTAGCGGGATTGATGCATGAGCAGTTCTTC
size: NA
D: TRBD2
V: TRBV6-5
J: TRBJ2-1

CDR3: CASRQDSYEQYF
DNA: TGTGCCAGCAGGCAAGACTCCTACGAGCAGTACTTC
size: few
D: NA
V: TRBV2
J: TRBJ2-7